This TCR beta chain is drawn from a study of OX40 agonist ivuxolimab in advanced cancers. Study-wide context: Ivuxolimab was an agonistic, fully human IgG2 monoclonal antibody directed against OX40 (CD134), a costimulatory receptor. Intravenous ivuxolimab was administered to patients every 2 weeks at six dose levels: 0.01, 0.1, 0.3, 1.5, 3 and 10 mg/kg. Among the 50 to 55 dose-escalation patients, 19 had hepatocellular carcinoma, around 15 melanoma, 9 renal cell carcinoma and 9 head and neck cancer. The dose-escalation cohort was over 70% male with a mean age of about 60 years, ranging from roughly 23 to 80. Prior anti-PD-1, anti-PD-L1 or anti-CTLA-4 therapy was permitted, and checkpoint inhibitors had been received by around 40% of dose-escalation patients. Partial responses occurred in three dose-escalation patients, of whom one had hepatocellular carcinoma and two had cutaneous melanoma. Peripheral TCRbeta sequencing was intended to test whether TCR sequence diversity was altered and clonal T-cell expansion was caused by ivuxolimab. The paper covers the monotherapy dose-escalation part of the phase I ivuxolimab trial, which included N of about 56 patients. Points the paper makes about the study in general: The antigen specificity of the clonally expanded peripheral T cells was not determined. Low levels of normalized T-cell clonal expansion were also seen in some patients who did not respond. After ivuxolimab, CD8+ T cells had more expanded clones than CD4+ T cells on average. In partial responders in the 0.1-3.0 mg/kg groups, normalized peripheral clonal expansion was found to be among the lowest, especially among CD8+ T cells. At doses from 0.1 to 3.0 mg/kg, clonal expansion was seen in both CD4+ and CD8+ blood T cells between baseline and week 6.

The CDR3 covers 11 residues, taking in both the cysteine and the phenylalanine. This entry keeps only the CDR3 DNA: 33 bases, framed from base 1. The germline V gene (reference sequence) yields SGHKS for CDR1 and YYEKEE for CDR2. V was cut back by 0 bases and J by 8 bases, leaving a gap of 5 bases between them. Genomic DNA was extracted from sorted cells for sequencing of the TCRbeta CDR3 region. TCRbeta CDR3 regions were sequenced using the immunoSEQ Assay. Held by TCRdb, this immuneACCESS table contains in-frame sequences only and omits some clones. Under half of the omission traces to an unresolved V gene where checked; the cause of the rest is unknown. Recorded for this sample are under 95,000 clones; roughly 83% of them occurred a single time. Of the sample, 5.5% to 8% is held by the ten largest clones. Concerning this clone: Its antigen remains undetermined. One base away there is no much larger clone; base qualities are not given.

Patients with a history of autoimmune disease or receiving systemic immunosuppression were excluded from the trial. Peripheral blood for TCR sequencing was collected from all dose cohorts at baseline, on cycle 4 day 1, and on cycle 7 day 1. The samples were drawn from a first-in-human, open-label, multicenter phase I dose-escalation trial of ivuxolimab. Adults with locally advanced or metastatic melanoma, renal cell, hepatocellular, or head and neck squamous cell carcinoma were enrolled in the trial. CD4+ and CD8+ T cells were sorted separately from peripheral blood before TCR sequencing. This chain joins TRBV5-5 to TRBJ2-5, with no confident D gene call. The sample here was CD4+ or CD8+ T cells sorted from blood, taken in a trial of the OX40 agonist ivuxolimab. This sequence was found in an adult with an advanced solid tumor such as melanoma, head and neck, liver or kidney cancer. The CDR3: CASSLGYTQYF. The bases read TGTGCCAGCAGCTTGGGATACACCCAGTACTTC.